This entry concerns a single T cell receptor beta chain. These data originate in a study of T cell responses to AZD1222 COVID-19 vaccine. Germline CDR1 LNHDA, CDR2 SQIVND (reference sequence). The CDR3 contains 15 residues. V lost 5 bases, J lost 1 base, and 5 bases stayed unmatched. The repertoire was sequenced with immunoSEQ multiplex PCR; TCRdb's copy has only in-frame clones and lacks some. The table lists approximately 150,000 clones, roughly nine tenths of them singletons. The sample here was peripheral blood, taken on day 0 of AZD1222 vaccination. This TCR was sampled from an adult in good health. The J gene is TRBJ2-1, the V gene TRBV19; 7 positions agree with TRBD1. The CDR3 sequence: CASSDGTESYNEQFF. The DNA of the CDR3 is TGTGCCAGTAGTGATGGGACAGAGTCCTACAATGAGCAGTTCTTC.